The sequence of this TCR beta chain was determined in a study of CXCR3-negative and CXCR3-positive naive CD8 T cells. Turning to the study itself: Collectively, the libraries yielded some 140 million TRB reads in total, at about 1.5 +/- 0.3 million per library.

From germline, CDR1 is SQVTM and CDR2 ANQGSEA. The CDR3 extends over 17 amino acids. CD45RO-CCR7+CD27+CD95- was the phenotype of naive CD8+ T cells. UMI-labeled TRB cDNA libraries were prepared by 5' RACE. TCRdb reprocessed the 5' RACE reads and stores each CDR3 protein as one record, lacking DNA. The listing contains tens of thousands of distinct CDR3 sequences. The sequence derives from a human donor in good health. Some clones in this sample may be carry-over from other donors' samples. This chain links TRBV29-1 with TRBJ2-5; the TCRdb D gene call, TRBD2, has no DNA to confirm it. The source material was naive CXCR3- CD8+ T cells from blood. Subset of the sample: CD45RO-CCR7+CD27+CD95- naive CD8+ T cells lacking CXCR3 (TNR3-). The CDR3 loop reads CSVDEAAGGGPKETQYF.